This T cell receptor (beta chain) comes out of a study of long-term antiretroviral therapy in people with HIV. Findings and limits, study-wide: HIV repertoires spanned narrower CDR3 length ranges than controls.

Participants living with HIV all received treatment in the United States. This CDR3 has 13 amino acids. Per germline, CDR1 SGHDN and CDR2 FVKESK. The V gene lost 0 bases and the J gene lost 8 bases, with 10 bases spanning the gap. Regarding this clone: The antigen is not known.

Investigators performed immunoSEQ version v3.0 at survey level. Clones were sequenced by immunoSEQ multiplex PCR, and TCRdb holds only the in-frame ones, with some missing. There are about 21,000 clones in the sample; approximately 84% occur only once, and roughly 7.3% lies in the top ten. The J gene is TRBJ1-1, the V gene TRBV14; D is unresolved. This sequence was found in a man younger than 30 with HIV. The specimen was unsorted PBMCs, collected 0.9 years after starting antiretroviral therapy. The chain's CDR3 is CASSQDNSAEAFF. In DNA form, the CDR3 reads TGTGCCAGCAGCCAAGATAACTCGGCAGAAGCTTTCTTT. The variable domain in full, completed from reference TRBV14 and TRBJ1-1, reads EAGVTQFPSHSVIEKGQTVTLRCDPISGHDNLYWYRRVMGKEIKFLLHFVKESKQDESGMPNNRFLAERTGGTYSTLKVQPAELEDSGVYFCASSQDNSAEAFFGQGTRLTVV.